This T cell receptor (beta chain) was observed in a study of radiation and T cells in renal cell carcinoma. General study findings and limits: Without pretreatment biopsies, baseline tumor clonotype presence was undetermined.

This clone was seen a few times. Its antigen is still unknown. Time point reported: baseline pretreatment blood. As to treatment: 15 Gy SBRT to primary tumor, nephrectomy 4 weeks later. Germline V gene sequence: CDR1 SGHRS, CDR2 YFSETQ. CDR3 length: 13 residues. Trimming took off 4 bases at V and 1 base at J, with 8 bases between the two ends. Only in-frame clones appear in the TCRdb table, and some are missing; sequencing was by immunoSEQ multiplex PCR. In the table there are approximately 140,000 clones, less than 90% of which are singletons. The clonotype originates from a woman in her 70s with renal cell carcinoma. V gene TRBV5-1 combines with J gene TRBJ1-1; a possible D gene is TRBD1 (6 bases). Sample: blood, taken from a patient whose treatment included radiotherapy and nephrectomy. This chain's CDR3 is CASSKQGNTEAFF. The CDR3 nucleotides are TGCGCCAGCAGCAAACAGGGGAACACTGAAGCTTTCTTT.